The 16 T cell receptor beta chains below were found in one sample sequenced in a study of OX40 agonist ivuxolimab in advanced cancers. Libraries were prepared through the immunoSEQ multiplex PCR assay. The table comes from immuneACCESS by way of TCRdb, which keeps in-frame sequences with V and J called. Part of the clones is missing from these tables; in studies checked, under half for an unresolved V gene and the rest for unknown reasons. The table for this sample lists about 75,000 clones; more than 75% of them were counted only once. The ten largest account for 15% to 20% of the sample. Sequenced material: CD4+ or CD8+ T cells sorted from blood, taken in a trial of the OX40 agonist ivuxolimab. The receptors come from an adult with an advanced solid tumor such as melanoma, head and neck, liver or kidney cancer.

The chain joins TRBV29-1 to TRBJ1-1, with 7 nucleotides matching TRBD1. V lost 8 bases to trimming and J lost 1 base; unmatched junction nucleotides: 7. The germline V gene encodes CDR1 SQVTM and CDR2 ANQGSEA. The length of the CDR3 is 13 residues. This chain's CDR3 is CSSQGQPNTEAFF. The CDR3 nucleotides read TGCAGCTCACAGGGACAGCCGAACACTGAAGCTTTCTTT.

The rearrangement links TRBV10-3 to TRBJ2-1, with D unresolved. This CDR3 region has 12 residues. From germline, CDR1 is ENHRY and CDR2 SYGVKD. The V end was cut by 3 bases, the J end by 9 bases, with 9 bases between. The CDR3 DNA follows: TGTGCCATCAGTGACGACCGGGTTGAGCAGTTCTTC. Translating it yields CAISDDRVEQFF.

CDR3 protein: CSASSNTEAFF. In DNA form, the CDR3 reads TGCAGTGCTAGTAGCAACACTGAAGCTTTCTTT. V gene TRBV20-1 combines with J gene TRBJ1-1, with D uncertain. Trimming pared 3 bases from V and 2 bases from J, leaving 4 bases between. The V gene's germline CDR1 is DFQATT and CDR2 SNEGSKA (reference sequence). The CDR3 covers 11 residues.

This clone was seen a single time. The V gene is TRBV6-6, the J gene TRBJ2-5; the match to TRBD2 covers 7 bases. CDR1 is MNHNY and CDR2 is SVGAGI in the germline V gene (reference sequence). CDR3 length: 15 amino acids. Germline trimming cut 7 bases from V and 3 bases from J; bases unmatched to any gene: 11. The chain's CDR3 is CASTKGRDYEETQYF. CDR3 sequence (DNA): TGTGCCAGCACCAAGGGCAGGGACTACGAAGAGACCCAGTACTTC.

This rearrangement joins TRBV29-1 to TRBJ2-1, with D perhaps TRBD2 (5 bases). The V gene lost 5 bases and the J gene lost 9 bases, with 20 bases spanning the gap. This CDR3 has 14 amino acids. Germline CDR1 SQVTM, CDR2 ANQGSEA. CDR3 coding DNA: TGCAGCGTTTCCACTAGTATGGGGTTAGGTGAGCAGTTCTTC. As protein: CSVSTSMGLGEQFF.

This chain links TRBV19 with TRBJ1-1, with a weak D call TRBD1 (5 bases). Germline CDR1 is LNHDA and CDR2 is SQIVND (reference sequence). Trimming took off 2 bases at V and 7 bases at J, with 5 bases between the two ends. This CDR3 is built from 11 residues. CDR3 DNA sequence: TGTGCCAGTAGTATAAGGGGTGAAGCTTTCTTT. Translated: CASSIRGEAFF.

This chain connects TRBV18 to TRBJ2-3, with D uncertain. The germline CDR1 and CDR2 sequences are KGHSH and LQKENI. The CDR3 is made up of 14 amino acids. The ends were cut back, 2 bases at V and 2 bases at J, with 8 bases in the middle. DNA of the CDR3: TGTGCCAGCTCACCAAGACTGAACACAGATACGCAGTATTTT. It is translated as CASSPRLNTDTQYF.

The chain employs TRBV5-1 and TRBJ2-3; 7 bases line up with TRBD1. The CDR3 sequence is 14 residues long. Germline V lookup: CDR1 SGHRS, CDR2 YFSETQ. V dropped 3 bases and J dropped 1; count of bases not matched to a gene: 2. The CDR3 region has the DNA TGCGCCAGCAGCTCCACAGGGGGCACAGATACGCAGTATTTT. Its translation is CASSSTGGTDTQYF.

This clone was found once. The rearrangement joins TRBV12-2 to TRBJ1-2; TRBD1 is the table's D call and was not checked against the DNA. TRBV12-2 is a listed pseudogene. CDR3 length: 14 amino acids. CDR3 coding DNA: TGTGCAAGTCGCTTACAGGTCTACCTCTATGGCTACACCTTC. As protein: CASRLQVYLYGYTF.

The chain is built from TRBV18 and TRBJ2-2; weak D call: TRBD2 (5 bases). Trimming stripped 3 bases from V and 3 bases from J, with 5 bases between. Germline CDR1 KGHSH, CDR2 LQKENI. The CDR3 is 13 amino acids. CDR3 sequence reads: CASSPRDTGELFF. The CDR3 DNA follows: TGTGCCAGCTCACCGAGGGACACCGGGGAGCTGTTTTTT.

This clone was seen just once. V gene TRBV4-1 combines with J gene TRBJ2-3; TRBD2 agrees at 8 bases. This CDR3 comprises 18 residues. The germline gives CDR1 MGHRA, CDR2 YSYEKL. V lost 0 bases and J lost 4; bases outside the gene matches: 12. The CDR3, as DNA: TGCGCCAGCAGCCAAGAAGATCCCGGAATCGGGAGGGCAGATACGCAGTATTTT. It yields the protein CASSQEDPGIGRADTQYF.

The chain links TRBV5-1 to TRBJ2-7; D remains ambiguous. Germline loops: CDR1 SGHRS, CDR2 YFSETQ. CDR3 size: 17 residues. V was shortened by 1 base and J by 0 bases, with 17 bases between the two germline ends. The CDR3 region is CASSLLTGGPSSYEQYF. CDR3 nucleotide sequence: TGCGCCAGCAGCTTGTTGACGGGCGGTCCGAGCTCCTACGAGCAGTACTTC.

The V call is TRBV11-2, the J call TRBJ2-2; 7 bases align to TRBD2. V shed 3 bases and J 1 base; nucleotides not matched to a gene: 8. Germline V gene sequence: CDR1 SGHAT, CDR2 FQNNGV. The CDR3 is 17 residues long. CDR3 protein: CASSLASSGLNTGELFF. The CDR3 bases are TGTGCCAGCAGCTTGGCCTCTAGCGGTTTGAACACCGGGGAGCTGTTTTTT.

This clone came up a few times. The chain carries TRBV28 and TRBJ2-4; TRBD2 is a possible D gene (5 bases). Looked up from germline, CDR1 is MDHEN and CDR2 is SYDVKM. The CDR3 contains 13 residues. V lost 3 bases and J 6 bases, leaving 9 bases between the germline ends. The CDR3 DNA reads TGTGCCAGCAGTTTCGGAGGAGGAAACATTCAGTACTTC. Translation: CASSFGGGNIQYF.

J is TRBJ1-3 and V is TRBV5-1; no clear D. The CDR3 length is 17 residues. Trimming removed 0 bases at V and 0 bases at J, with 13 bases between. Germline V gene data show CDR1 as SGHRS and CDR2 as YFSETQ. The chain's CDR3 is CASSLAGLSSSGNTIYF. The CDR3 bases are TGCGCCAGCAGCTTGGCCGGGCTGTCGAGCTCTGGAAACACCATATATTTT.

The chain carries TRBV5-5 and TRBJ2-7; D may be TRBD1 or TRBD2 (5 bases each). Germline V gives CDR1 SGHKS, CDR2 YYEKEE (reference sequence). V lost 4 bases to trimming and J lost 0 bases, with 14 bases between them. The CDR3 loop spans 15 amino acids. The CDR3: CASSPRDDRSYEQYF. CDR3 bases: TGTGCCAGCAGCCCCCGGGACGACCGCTCCTACGAGCAGTACTTC. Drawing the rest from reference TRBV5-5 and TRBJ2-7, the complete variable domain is DAGVTQSPTHLIKTRGQQVTLRCSPISGHKSVSWYQQVLGQGPQFIFQYYEKEERGRGNFPDRFSARQFPNYSSELNVNALLLGDSALYLCASSPRDDRSYEQYFGPGTRLTVT.